This is a list of T cell receptor beta chains from one sample in a study of T cells after posttransplantation cyclophosphamide. TCRdb's copy holds only in-frame clones and misses some; the assay was immunoSEQ multiplex PCR. Observed in the sample are over 30,000 clones, none of them singletons. The specimen was PBMCs. The receptors shown here come from a woman aged 45-65 years in good health and a related stem cell transplant donor. The CDR3 runs from the conserved cysteine through the conserved F or W. Each record gives: D gene, clone size, V gene, J gene, CDR3 DNA, CDR3 protein. A D gene is named only where the DNA matches it firmly. The size entry gives once, few, many or a size class.

D: .; size: many; V: TRBV18; J: TRBJ1-3; DNA: TGTGCCAGCTCACCAGAGGGTTTGTCTGGAAACACCATATATTTT; CDR3: CASSPEGLSGNTIYF
D: TRBD1; size: many; V: TRBV30; J: TRBJ1-6; DNA: TGTGCCTGGAATCGGGACAGAGGCGGTAATTCACCCCTCCACTTT; CDR3: CAWNRDRGGNSPLHF
D: .; size: many; V: TRBV4-1; J: TRBJ1-5; DNA: TGCGCCAGCAGCCAATCAGGGCGGAGCAATCAGCCCCAGCATTTT; CDR3: CASSQSGRSNQPQHF
D: .; size: many; V: TRBV9; J: TRBJ1-2; DNA: TGTGCCAGCAGGGGAGGATCGTGGTATGGCTACACCTTC; CDR3: CASRGGSWYGYTF
D: .; size: few; V: TRBV28; J: TRBJ1-5; DNA: TGTGCCAGCAGTTTACTTCGTCAGCCCCAGCATTTT; CDR3: CASSLLRQPQHF
D: TRBD1; size: many; V: TRBV7-9; J: TRBJ2-2; DNA: TGTGCCAGCAGCCAAGGGACAGGGTCCACCGGGGAGCTGTTTTTT; CDR3: CASSQGTGSTGELFF
D: .; size: few; V: TRBV7-9; J: TRBJ1-4; DNA: TGTGCCAGCAACCTTAACAGGGTTGGCGAAAAACTGTTTTTT; CDR3: CASNLNRVGEKLFF
D: TRBD1; size: many; V: TRBV28; J: TRBJ1-5; DNA: TGTGCCAGCAGTTCCCCGGGACAGAGGGGGCTTATAGCCCAGCATTTT; CDR3: CASSSPGQRGLIAQHF
D: .; size: many; V: TRBV7-2; J: TRBJ2-1; DNA: TGTGCCAGCAGCAATACCGGGACAAGAGACTACAATGAGCAGTTCTTC; CDR3: CASSNTGTRDYNEQFF
D: TRBD1; size: many; V: TRBV19; J: TRBJ1-2; DNA: TGTGCCAGTAGCTGGACGGACAGGGGCGGTGGCTACACCTTC; CDR3: CASSWTDRGGGYTF
D: .; size: many; V: TRBV28; J: TRBJ1-2; DNA: TGTGCCAGCAGTTCCCCCTACGCGACCGGAGGTGGCTATGGCTACACCTTC; CDR3: CASSSPYATGGGYGYTF
D: TRBD1; size: many; V: TRBV30; J: TRBJ1-4; DNA: TGTGCCTGGAGTCGGGACAGAACTAATGAAAAACTGTTTTTT; CDR3: CAWSRDRTNEKLFF
D: TRBD2; size: many; V: TRBV27; J: TRBJ2-1; DNA: TGTGCCAGCAGTGCGACTAGCGGGGGGGCAATGAATGAGCAGTTCTTC; CDR3: CASSATSGGAMNEQFF
D: .; size: many; V: TRBV14; J: TRBJ2-2; DNA: TGTGCCAGCAGTCCCAGGGCGAACACCGGGGAGCTGTTTTTT; CDR3: CASSPRANTGELFF
D: .; size: many; V: TRBV7-2; J: TRBJ2-5; DNA: TGTGCCAGCAGCTTAGTCAGTCAAGAGACCCAGTACTTC; CDR3: CASSLVSQETQYF